The T cell receptor beta chain described here comes from a study of technical replicates of blood from a few donors. The assay was immunoSEQ multiplex PCR, and TCRdb's table has in-frame clones only and misses some. This sample has tens of thousands of clones, with around 93% found just once. Germline CDR1 reads WNHNN; CDR2 reads SYGVQD (reference sequence). The CDR3 consists of 13 residues. The junction had 5 bases not matched to a gene; V was cut back by 6 bases and J by 4 bases. This clonotype was sampled from a human donor in good health. Input material: T cells isolated from PBMCs. The chain has TRBV10-1 and TRBJ2-5, with TRBD2 matching 7 bases. The CDR3 DNA reads as TGCGCCAGCAGCAAAGCGGGGTTAGAGACCCAGTACTTC. This encodes CASSKAGLETQYF.